This TCR beta chain is drawn from a study of OX40 agonist ivuxolimab in advanced cancers. At the level of the study: Partial responses were recorded for three patients, including one with hepatocellular carcinoma and two with cutaneous melanoma. Overall study findings and caveats: Partial responders dosed at 0.1-3.0 mg/kg displayed clonal expansion ranking among the lowest.

Generated by immunoSEQ multiplex PCR, the TCRdb table keeps only in-frame clones and is missing some. This table has some 72,000 clones, just under 95% appearing once. Between the trimmed V and J ends, which lost 0 bases and 1 base, there was a span of 10 bases. Per the germline V gene, CDR1 is SGDLS and CDR2 is YYNGEE. The CDR3 covers 15 residues. As regards this clone: The antigen remains undetermined.

The clonotype comes from an adult with an advanced solid tumor such as melanoma, head and neck, liver or kidney cancer. Here the sequenced sample was CD4+ or CD8+ T cells sorted from blood, taken in a trial of the OX40 agonist ivuxolimab. The rearrangement links TRBV9 to TRBJ1-1; D gene uncertain. CDR3 nucleotides: TGTGCCAGCAGCGTAGGGGCATTAGGGAACACTGAAGCTTTCTTT. Residues: CASSVGALGNTEAFF.